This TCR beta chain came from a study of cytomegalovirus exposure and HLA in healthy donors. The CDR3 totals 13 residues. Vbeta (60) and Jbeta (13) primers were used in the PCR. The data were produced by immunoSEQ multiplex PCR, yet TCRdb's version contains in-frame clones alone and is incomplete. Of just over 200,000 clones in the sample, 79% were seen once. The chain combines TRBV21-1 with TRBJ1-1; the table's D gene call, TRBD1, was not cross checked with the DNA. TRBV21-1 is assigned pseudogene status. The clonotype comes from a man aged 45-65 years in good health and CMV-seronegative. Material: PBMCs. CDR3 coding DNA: TGTGCCAGCTGTGGACAGGAGAACACTGAAGCTTTCTTT. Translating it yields CASCGQENTEAFF.